This T cell receptor (beta chain) came from a study of human T cells and chemical hapten exposure. At the level of the study: There were per-sample TCR yield variations, arising mainly from small pooled library volume differences.

This clonotype was detected ten times or more. Its antigen is currently unknown. Whole-study findings and limits: DPC sensitization left the count of TCRs above 1 in 1000 unchanged.

This CDR3 region has 20 residues. Germline V lookup: CDR1 LNHNV, CDR2 YYDKDF (reference sequence). V was clipped by 1 base and J by 0 bases; unmatched bases: 13. The library gave individual cDNA molecules unique molecular identifiers. Methods used by the authors: A per-sample median of around 100,000 TCRs was observed, with a range of about 20,000 to 700,000. TCRdb re-called the RACE reads through MiXCR, storing one row per CDR3 protein. The authors' filters were not applied to this entry. Of 70,000 to 95,000 distinct CDR3 sequences listed, about 9.2% are singletons. Time point of the sample: healthy volunteer bleed at 6 weeks. Unfractionated whole blood was the source from which total RNA was extracted.

The receptor was derived from a female donor in good health. Some clones in this sample may be carry-over from other donors' samples. V and J are TRBV15 and TRBJ2-1; 9 bases line up with TRBD2. Sequenced material: whole blood. CDR3 sequence: CATSRVGWLAGNSSYNEQFF. The DNA for the CDR3 is TGTGCCACCAGCAGAGTTGGTTGGCTAGCGGGGAACAGCTCCTACAATGAGCAGTTCTTC.